The sample holds a few counts of the clone carrying this TCR beta chain. The antigen is unknown. TCR beta rearrangements were amplified from peripheral blood genomic DNA. CDR1 LNHDA and CDR2 SQIVND come from the germline V gene (reference sequence). The CDR3 extends over 14 amino acids. V was shortened by 7 bases and J by 4 bases, with 14 bases between the two germline ends. The record originates from a study of T cell repertoires in aging, cancer and after chemotherapy. As for the study in general: The full dataset contained several million TCR reads. Study-wide findings and caveats: Untreated cancer patients had significantly lower blood TCR diversity than age-matched healthy donors. No conclusions about immunological memory after chemotherapy can be drawn from the repertoire data.

Multiplex touch-down PCR with TRB-A/B primers amplified rearranged V-D-J TRB sequences. TCRdb processed the multiplex PCR reads anew with MiXCR; each CDR3 protein has one entry. Among about 2,500 distinct CDR3 sequences listed, 30% to 35% were seen once. The source is a human donor with a solid tumor. The sample consisted of blood. The V call is TRBV19, the J call TRBJ1-5; D not resolved. The CDR3 here is CASKRGSLNQPQHF. The CDR3 DNA reads as TGTGCCAGTAAGAGAGGGAGTCTGAATCAGCCCCAGCATTTT.